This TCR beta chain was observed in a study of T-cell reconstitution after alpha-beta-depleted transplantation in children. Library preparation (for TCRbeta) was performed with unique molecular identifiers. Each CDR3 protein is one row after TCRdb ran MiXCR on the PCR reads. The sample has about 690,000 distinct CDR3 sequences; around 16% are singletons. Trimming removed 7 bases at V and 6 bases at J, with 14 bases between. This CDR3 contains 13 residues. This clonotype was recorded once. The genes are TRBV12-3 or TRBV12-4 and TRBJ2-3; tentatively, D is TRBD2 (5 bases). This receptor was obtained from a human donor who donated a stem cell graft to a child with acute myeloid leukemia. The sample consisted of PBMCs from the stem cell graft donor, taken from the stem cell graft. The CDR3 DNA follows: TGTGCCAGCAATGCCCCCACGGGGGATACGCAGTATTTT. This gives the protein CASNAPTGDTQYF.